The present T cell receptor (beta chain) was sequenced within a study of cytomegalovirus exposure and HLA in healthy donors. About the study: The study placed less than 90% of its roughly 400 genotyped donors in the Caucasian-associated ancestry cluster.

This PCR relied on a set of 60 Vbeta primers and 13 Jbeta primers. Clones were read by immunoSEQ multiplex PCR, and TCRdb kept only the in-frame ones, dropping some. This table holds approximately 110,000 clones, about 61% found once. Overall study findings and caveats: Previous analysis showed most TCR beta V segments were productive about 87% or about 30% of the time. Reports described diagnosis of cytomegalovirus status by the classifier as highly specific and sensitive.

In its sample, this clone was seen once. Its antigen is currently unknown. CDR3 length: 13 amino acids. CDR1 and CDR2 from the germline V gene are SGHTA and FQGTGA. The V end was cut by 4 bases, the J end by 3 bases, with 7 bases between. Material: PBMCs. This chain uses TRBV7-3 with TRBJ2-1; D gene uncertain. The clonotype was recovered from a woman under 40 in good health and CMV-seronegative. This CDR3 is CASSSDNYNEQFF. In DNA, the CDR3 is TGTGCCAGCAGCTCCGACAACTACAATGAGCAGTTCTTC.